These T cell receptor beta chains were read from a single sample in a study of blood T cells in healthy people across ages. A single record per CDR3 protein comes from TCRdb applying MiXCR to the 5' RACE reads. In the table there are about 580,000 distinct CDR3 sequences, 45% to 55% of which are singletons. The material sequenced was blood. The source is an elderly man in good health. CDR3s include the opening cysteine and the closing phenylalanine or tryptophan. Each record gives: CDR3 length, J gene, clone size, V gene, D gene, CDR3 DNA, CDR3 protein. A D gene is named only where the DNA matches it firmly. Clone size is shown for a subset of rows, as once, few, many or a class of expanded clone.

CDR3 length: 12
J gene: TRBJ1-1
clone size: few
V gene: TRBV20-1
D gene: .
CDR3 DNA: TGCAGTGCTGGCCGGGACCCGGGGGCAGCTTTCTTT
CDR3 protein: CSAGRDPGAAFF

CDR3 length: 14
J gene: TRBJ1-2
clone size: few
V gene: TRBV6-6
D gene: TRBD1
CDR3 DNA: TGTGCCAGCAGTGCCCGAGGGACAGACTATGGCTACACCTTC
CDR3 protein: CASSARGTDYGYTF

CDR3 length: 13
J gene: TRBJ2-3
clone size: .
V gene: TRBV29-1
D gene: .
CDR3 DNA: TGCAGCGTTGAGACGGCCGCCACAGATACGCAGTATTTT
CDR3 protein: CSVETAATDTQYF

CDR3 length: 14
J gene: TRBJ2-5
clone size: .
V gene: TRBV28
D gene: TRBD1
CDR3 DNA: TGTGCCAGCAGTTCTACAGGGGATCAAGAGACCCAGTACTTC
CDR3 protein: CASSSTGDQETQYF

CDR3 length: 12
J gene: TRBJ2-5
clone size: .
V gene: TRBV29-1
D gene: .
CDR3 DNA: TGCAGCGTTGGGTACAGGCAAGAGACCCAGTACTTC
CDR3 protein: CSVGYRQETQYF

CDR3 length: 15
J gene: TRBJ1-2
clone size: few
V gene: TRBV5-1
D gene: .
CDR3 DNA: TGCGCCAGCAGCTCCGGCGGGACGGGAGGGGATGGCTACACCTTC
CDR3 protein: CASSSGGTGGDGYTF

CDR3 length: 16
J gene: TRBJ1-4
clone size: .
V gene: TRBV27
D gene: TRBD1
CDR3 DNA: TGTGCCAGCAGTTGGGGCGACAGGGAAACTAATGAAAAACTGTTTTTT
CDR3 protein: CASSWGDRETNEKLFF

CDR3 length: 17
J gene: TRBJ2-1
clone size: once
V gene: TRBV9
D gene: TRBD2
CDR3 DNA: TGTGCCAGCAGCGTAGGGGGGGGACTAGCAGTATACAATGAGCAGTTCTTC
CDR3 protein: CASSVGGGLAVYNEQFF

CDR3 length: 12
J gene: TRBJ2-7
clone size: .
V gene: TRBV10-3
D gene: .
CDR3 DNA: TGTGCCATCAGTGAGGATAGCCTCAAACAGTACTTC
CDR3 protein: CAISEDSLKQYF

CDR3 length: 15
J gene: TRBJ2-3
clone size: .
V gene: TRBV5-1
D gene: .
CDR3 DNA: TGCGCCAGCAGTCGCGACGGACACATAACAGATACGCAGTATTTT
CDR3 protein: CASSRDGHITDTQYF

CDR3 length: 15
J gene: TRBJ2-3
clone size: .
V gene: TRBV5-1
D gene: .
CDR3 DNA: TGCGCCAGCAGCTCCAGGGAAGGGTTCTCAGATACGCAGTATTTT
CDR3 protein: CASSSREGFSDTQYF

CDR3 length: 15
J gene: TRBJ2-1
clone size: .
V gene: TRBV28
D gene: TRBD2
CDR3 DNA: TGTGCCAGCAGCCACTCACGTAGCGGGGACAATGAGCAGTTCTTC
CDR3 protein: CASSHSRSGDNEQFF

CDR3 length: 15
J gene: TRBJ1-2
clone size: .
V gene: TRBV7-6
D gene: TRBD1
CDR3 DNA: TGTGCCAGCAGCTTAGGGACAGGGGGCAAAGGTGGCTACACCTTC
CDR3 protein: CASSLGTGGKGGYTF

CDR3 length: 14
J gene: TRBJ1-5
clone size: .
V gene: TRBV9
D gene: .
CDR3 DNA: TGTGCCAGCAGCCCCCCGGGAAGCAATCAGCCCCAGCATTTT
CDR3 protein: CASSPPGSNQPQHF

CDR3 length: 15
J gene: TRBJ2-5
clone size: many
V gene: TRBV6-5
D gene: .
CDR3 DNA: TGTGCCAGCAGGCGCGGGGCCCTGGGACAAGAGACCCAGTACTTC
CDR3 protein: CASRRGALGQETQYF

CDR3 length: 12
J gene: TRBJ2-1
clone size: .
V gene: TRBV24-1
D gene: .
CDR3 DNA: TGTGCCACCAGTGATTTGGATAATGAGCAGTTCTTC
CDR3 protein: CATSDLDNEQFF

CDR3 length: 13
J gene: TRBJ1-5
clone size: .
V gene: TRBV6-5
D gene: TRBD1
CDR3 DNA: TGTGCCAGCAGTGACAGGGGGCTCCAGCCCCAGCATTTT
CDR3 protein: CASSDRGLQPQHF

CDR3 length: 17
J gene: TRBJ2-1
clone size: few
V gene: TRBV10-3
D gene: .
CDR3 DNA: TGTGCCATCAGTGGGTCTATAGCGGCGAGCTCCTACAATGAGCAGTTCTTC
CDR3 protein: CAISGSIAASSYNEQFF

CDR3 length: 14
J gene: TRBJ1-5
clone size: .
V gene: TRBV27
D gene: .
CDR3 DNA: TGTGCCAGCAGTTTATTGGCAGGCAATCAGCCCCAGCATTTT
CDR3 protein: CASSLLAGNQPQHF

CDR3 length: 14
J gene: TRBJ1-4
clone size: few
V gene: TRBV7-9
D gene: .
CDR3 DNA: TGTGCCAGCAGCCCAGGTTCCACTAATGAAAAACTGTTTTTT
CDR3 protein: CASSPGSTNEKLFF

CDR3 length: 14
J gene: TRBJ2-3
clone size: .
V gene: TRBV9
D gene: .
CDR3 DNA: TGTGCCAGCAGCGTAGACAGGTACACAGATACGCAGTATTTT
CDR3 protein: CASSVDRYTDTQYF

CDR3 length: 15
J gene: TRBJ2-1
clone size: few
V gene: TRBV28
D gene: .
CDR3 DNA: TGTGCCAGCAGTTTAGGGGGAATTTCATACAATGAGCAGTTCTTC
CDR3 protein: CASSLGGISYNEQFF